These 18 T cell receptor beta chains were all obtained from the same sample, sequenced in a study of blood T cell repertoires in COVID-19. TCRdb's table, derived via immunoSEQ multiplex PCR, lists solely in-frame clones and lacks some. The sample comprises just over 350,000 clones, around 88% of which are singletons, and just over 7% rests with the top ten. The specimen was peripheral blood. Receptor source: an older woman with COVID-19, enrolled during active disease.

This clone was picked up a small number of times. Other DNA sequences in this specimen translate into the identical CDR3. The chain recombines TRBV6-5 with TRBJ1-2, with D tentatively TRBD1 (6 bases). The germline CDR1 and CDR2 sequences are MNHEY and SVGAGI. The length of the CDR3 is 14 residues. V gave up 5 bases and J gave up 0 bases, with 10 bases separating them. CDR3: CASSRQDSNYGYTF. The CDR3 DNA is TGTGCCAGCAGTAGACAGGACTCTAACTATGGCTACACCTTC.

The chain is built from TRBV24-1 and TRBJ2-1, with D possibly matching TRBD2 (5 bases). Germline CDR1 KGHDR, CDR2 SFDVKD. The CDR3 is 14 amino acids. The V end lost 2 bases, the J end lost 4 bases, and 8 bases lay between the germline ends. The CDR3 sequence: CATSDSGSYNEQFF. CDR3 coding DNA: TGTGCCACCAGTGATTCGGGGTCGTACAATGAGCAGTTCTTC.

The chain is built from TRBV14 and TRBJ1-2, with D possibly matching TRBD1 (6 bases). This CDR3 spans 20 amino acids. V was shortened by 0 bases and J by 2 bases, with 25 bases between the two germline ends. Germline loops: CDR1 SGHDN, CDR2 FVKESK. The CDR3 sequence: CASSQDPPSFLTGQNYGYTF. CDR3 sequence (DNA): TGTGCCAGCAGCCAAGACCCTCCGTCTTTTCTGACAGGACAGAACTATGGCTACACCTTC.

The V gene is TRBV7-8, the J gene TRBJ1-2; 8 nucleotides agree with TRBD1. The CDR3 length is 15 residues. Germline trimming cut 3 bases from V and 7 bases from J; bases unmatched to any gene: 10. CDR1 is SGHVS and CDR2 is FQNEAQ in the germline V gene. This chain's CDR3 is CASSLGRTGFGGYTF. DNA of the CDR3: TGTGCCAGCAGCTTGGGGAGGACAGGGTTCGGTGGCTACACCTTC.

The V and J genes are TRBV3-1 (or the pseudogene TRBV3-2) and TRBJ2-3; D is possibly TRBD2 (6 bases). Trimming left V 1 base short and J 0 bases short, with 14 bases between. Germline-derived CDR1 and CDR2 are LGHDT and YNNKEL (reference sequence). The CDR3 sequence is 17 residues long. This chain's CDR3 is CASSQGAGTLSTDTQYF. The CDR3, as DNA: TGTGCCAGCAGCCAAGGTGCGGGGACGTTGAGCACAGATACGCAGTATTTT.

The chain is built from TRBV18 and TRBJ1-2; possible D gene TRBD1, 6 bases. V was trimmed by 4 bases and J by 3 bases, leaving 12 bases between them. This CDR3 is built from 14 residues. CDR1 KGHSH and CDR2 LQKENI come from the germline V gene. In DNA form, the CDR3 reads TGTGCCAGCTCACTGGGCAGGGGAGACTATGGCTACACCTTC. This codes for CASSLGRGDYGYTF.

The J gene is TRBJ1-5, the V gene TRBV4-1; D unresolved. The CDR3 loop spans 14 amino acids. Germline V gene lookup returns CDR1 MGHRA and CDR2 YSYEKL. V dropped 4 bases and J dropped 3 bases, with 10 bases sitting between them. CDR3 loop: CASSRGLFNQPQHF. CDR3 in DNA: TGCGCCAGCAGCCGAGGTCTGTTCAATCAGCCCCAGCATTTT.

V is TRBV27 and J is TRBJ2-7, with TRBD2 as a possible D gene (6 bases). The V end lost 2 bases, the J end lost 3 bases, and 11 bases lay between the germline ends. Germline CDR1 and CDR2: MNHEY and SMNVEV (reference sequence). This CDR3 has 14 amino acids. CDR3 region: CASSLSLAFYEQYF. The CDR3 DNA reads as TGTGCCAGCAGTTTAAGCCTAGCGTTCTACGAGCAGTACTTC.

The chain is built from TRBV19 and TRBJ1-4; tentatively, D is TRBD1 (6 bases). CDR1 is LNHDA, CDR2 SQIVND, per germline (reference sequence). V was pared by 5 bases and J by 0 bases, with 13 bases between. The CDR3 runs 16 residues. CDR3 protein: CASSFWDTTTNEKLFF. As DNA, the CDR3 is TGTGCCAGTAGTTTTTGGGACACAACAACTAATGAAAAACTGTTTTTT. Together with reference TRBV19 and TRBJ1-4, the CDR3 gives the full variable domain: DGGITQSPKYLFRKEGQNVTLSCEQNLNHDAMYWYRQDPGQGLRLIYYSQIVNDFQKGDIAEGYSVSREKKESFPLTVTSAQKNPTAFYLCASSFWDTTTNEKLFFGSGTQLSVL.

A remark on this clone: The same CDR3 can be traced to other DNA sequences in this sample. The CDR3 bases are TGCGCCAGCAGCGCGGCGACAGGGCGATATGGCTACACCTTC. As protein: CASSAATGRYGYTF. This chain connects TRBV5-1 to TRBJ1-2; 7 bases are a match to TRBD1. CDR3 length: 14 amino acids. V was clipped by 4 bases and J by 5 bases; unmatched bases: 8. Germline lookup yields CDR1 SGHRS and CDR2 YFSETQ. Filled out from reference TRBV5-1 and TRBJ1-2, the complete variable domain reads KAGVTQTPRYLIKTRGQQVTLSCSPISGHRSVSWYQQTPGQGLQFLFEYFSETQRNKGNFPGRFSGRQFSNSRSEMNVSTLELGDSALYLCASSAATGRYGYTFGSGTRLTVV.

V gene TRBV4-1 combines with J gene TRBJ2-3; a possible D gene is TRBD2 (7 bases). V gave up 3 bases and J gave up 0 bases, with 22 bases separating them. The CDR3 has 19 amino acids. The germline V gene has CDR1 MGHRA and CDR2 YSYEKL. The CDR3 reads CASSHMPGGLGGSTDTQYF. CDR3 in DNA: TGCGCCAGCAGCCACATGCCCGGAGGACTAGGGGGAAGCACAGATACGCAGTATTTT.

The chain is built from TRBV6-2 or TRBV6-3 and TRBJ1-2; no firm D call. Trimming pared 0 bases from V and 4 bases from J, leaving 12 bases between. CDR1 is MNHEY and CDR2 is SVGEGT in the germline V gene. This CDR3 spans 15 amino acids. The CDR3 DNA sequence: TGTGCCAGCAGTTACTCCGGGTTTGACCCCTATGGCTACACCTTC. It specifies CASSYSGFDPYGYTF.

J is TRBJ1-4 and V is TRBV11-3, with TRBD1 matching 9 bases. Germline V gives CDR1 SGHNT, CDR2 YENEEA. The CDR3 has 15 amino acids. Trimming removed 5 bases from V and 8 bases from J; junction bases left unmatched: 9. In DNA form, the CDR3 reads TGTGCCAGCAGCCGGGGGTTACAGGGGGCGGAAAAACTGTTTTTT. Protein: CASSRGLQGAEKLFF.

The J gene is TRBJ1-5, the V gene TRBV5-7; D is unclear. TRBV5-7 is an ORF; its function is uncertain. CDR3 length equals 14 residues. The ends were cut back, 3 bases at V and 3 bases at J, with 10 bases in the middle. CDR3 protein: CASSCREVNQPQHF. CDR3 bases: TGTGCCAGCAGCTGCCGGGAGGTCAATCAGCCCCAGCATTTT.

The chain employs TRBV27 and TRBJ1-5; D is perhaps TRBD1 (5 bases). This CDR3 has 16 amino acids. Trimming shortened V by 1 base and J by 2 bases, and 12 bases separated the two germline ends. The germline gives CDR1 MNHEY, CDR2 SMNVEV (reference sequence). CDR3 in DNA: TGTGCCAGCAGTTTATTGGCCAGGGAGGGCAATCAGCCCCAGCATTTT. Protein product: CASSLLAREGNQPQHF.

There are a few counts of this clone. V usage is TRBV2 and J usage is TRBJ1-3, with D perhaps TRBD1 (5 bases). Per the germline V gene, CDR1 is SNHLY and CDR2 is FYNNEI. With 2 bases removed from V and 2 bases from J, the gap between germline ends came to 7 bases. The CDR3 spans 14 residues. The CDR3 loop reads CASSEQGTGNTIYF. The CDR3 DNA is TGTGCCAGCAGTGAACAGGGAACTGGAAACACCATATATTTT.

CDR3 in DNA: TGTGCCAGCAGCTTAGCTTGGGAGGGATTGGGAGAGACCCAGTACTTC. As protein: CASSLAWEGLGETQYF. The V and J genes are TRBV11-2 and TRBJ2-5, with 7 bases fitting TRBD2. CDR3 length: 16 residues. After removal of 1 base from V and 4 bases from J, the junction contained 9 bases not matched to a gene. Germline values: CDR1 SGHAT, CDR2 FQNNGV.

The rearrangement joins TRBV24-1 to TRBJ2-3; 12 nucleotides match TRBD2. Unmatched junction bases numbered 1, after V lost 4 bases and J lost 6 bases. There are 14 residues in the CDR3. The germline V gene has CDR1 KGHDR and CDR2 SFDVKD. CDR3 residues: CATSDGLAGDTQYF. Written as DNA, the CDR3 is TGTGCCACCAGTGACGGACTAGCGGGGGATACGCAGTATTTT.